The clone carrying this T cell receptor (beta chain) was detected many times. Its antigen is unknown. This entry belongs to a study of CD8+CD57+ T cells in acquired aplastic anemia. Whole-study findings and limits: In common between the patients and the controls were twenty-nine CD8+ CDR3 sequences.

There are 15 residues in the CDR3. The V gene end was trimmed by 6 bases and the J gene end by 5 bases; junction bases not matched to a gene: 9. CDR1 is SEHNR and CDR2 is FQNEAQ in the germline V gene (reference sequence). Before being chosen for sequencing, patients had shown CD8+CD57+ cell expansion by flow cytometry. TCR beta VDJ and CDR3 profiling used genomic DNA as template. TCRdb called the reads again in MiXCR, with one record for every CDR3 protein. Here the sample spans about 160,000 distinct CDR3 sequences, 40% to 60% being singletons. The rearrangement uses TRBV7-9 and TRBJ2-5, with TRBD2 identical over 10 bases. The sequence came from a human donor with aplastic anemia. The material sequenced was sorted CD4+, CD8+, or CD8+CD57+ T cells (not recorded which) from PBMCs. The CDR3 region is CASSYGTSVDETQYF. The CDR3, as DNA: TGTGCCAGCAGTTATGGGACTAGCGTTGATGAGACCCAGTACTTC.